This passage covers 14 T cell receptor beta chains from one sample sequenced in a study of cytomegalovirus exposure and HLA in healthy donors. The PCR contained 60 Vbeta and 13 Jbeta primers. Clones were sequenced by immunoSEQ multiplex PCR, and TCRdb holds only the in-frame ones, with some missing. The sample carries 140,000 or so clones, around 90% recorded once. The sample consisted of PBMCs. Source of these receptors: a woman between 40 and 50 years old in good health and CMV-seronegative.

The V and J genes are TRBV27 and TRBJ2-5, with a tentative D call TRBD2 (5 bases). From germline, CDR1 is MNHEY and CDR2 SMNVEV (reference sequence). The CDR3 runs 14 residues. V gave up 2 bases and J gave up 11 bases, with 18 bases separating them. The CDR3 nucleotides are TGTGCCAGCAGTTTACGGCTATCTCTCGGGGAGCAGTACTTC. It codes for CASSLRLSLGEQYF.

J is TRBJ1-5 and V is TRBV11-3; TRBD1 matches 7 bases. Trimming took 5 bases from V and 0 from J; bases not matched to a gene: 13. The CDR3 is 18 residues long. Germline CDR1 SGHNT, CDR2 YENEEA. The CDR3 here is CASSATGTLVYSNQPQHF. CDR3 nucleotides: TGTGCCAGCAGCGCGACAGGGACTCTGGTCTATAGCAATCAGCCCCAGCATTTT.

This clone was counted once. The CDR3 DNA follows: TGCGCCAGCAGCCCCGAGGGACACCCTAACTATGGCTACACCTTC. The encoded protein is CASSPEGHPNYGYTF. V gene TRBV5-1 combines with J gene TRBJ1-2, with D possibly matching TRBD1 (6 bases). V was trimmed by 4 bases and J by 0 bases, leaving 13 bases between them. This CDR3 has 15 residues. CDR1 and CDR2 from the germline V gene are SGHRS and YFSETQ. Drawing the rest from reference TRBV5-1 and TRBJ1-2, the complete variable domain is KAGVTQTPRYLIKTRGQQVTLSCSPISGHRSVSWYQQTPGQGLQFLFEYFSETQRNKGNFPGRFSGRQFSNSRSEMNVSTLELGDSALYLCASSPEGHPNYGYTFGSGTRLTVV.

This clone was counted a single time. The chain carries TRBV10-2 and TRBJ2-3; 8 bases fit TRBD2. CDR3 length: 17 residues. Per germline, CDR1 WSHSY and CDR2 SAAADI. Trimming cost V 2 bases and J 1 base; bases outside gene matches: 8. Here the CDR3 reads CASSEARLLAGTDTQYF. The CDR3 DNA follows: TGCGCCAGCAGTGAGGCCCGACTACTAGCGGGCACAGATACGCAGTATTTT.

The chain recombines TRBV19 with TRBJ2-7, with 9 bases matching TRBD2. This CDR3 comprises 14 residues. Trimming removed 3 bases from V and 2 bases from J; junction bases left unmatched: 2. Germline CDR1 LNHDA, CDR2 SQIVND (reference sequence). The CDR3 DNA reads TGTGCCAGTAGTATTATAGCGGGAGCCTACGAGCAGTACTTC. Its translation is CASSIIAGAYEQYF.

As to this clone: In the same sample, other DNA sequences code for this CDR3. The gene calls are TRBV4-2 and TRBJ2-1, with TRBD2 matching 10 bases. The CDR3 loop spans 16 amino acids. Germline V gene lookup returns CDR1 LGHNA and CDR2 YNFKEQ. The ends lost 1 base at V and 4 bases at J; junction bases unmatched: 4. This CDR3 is CASSQGTSGLYNEQFF. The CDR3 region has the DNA TGTGCCAGCAGCCAAGGGACTAGCGGACTATACAATGAGCAGTTCTTC.

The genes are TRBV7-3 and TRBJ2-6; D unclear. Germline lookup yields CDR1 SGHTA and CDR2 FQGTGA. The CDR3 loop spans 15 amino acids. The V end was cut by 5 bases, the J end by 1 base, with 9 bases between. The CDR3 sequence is CASSPITSGANVLTF. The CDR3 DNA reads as TGTGCCAGCAGCCCTATAACTTCTGGGGCCAACGTCCTGACTTTC.

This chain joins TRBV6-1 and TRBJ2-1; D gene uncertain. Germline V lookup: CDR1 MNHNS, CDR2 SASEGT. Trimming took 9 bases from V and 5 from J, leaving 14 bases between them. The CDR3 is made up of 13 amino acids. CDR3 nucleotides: TGTGCCAGTCAATTCGGGTGGGACAATGAGCAGTTCTTC. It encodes CASQFGWDNEQFF.

The CDR3 spells CASSSTNIAIETQYF. DNA for the CDR3: TGTGCCAGCAGTTCCACTAACATCGCGATAGAGACCCAGTACTTC. The V and J genes are TRBV27 and TRBJ2-5; no clear D. V lost 4 bases and J 4 bases, leaving 16 bases between the germline ends. The V gene's germline CDR1 is MNHEY and CDR2 SMNVEV (reference sequence). The CDR3 runs 15 residues.

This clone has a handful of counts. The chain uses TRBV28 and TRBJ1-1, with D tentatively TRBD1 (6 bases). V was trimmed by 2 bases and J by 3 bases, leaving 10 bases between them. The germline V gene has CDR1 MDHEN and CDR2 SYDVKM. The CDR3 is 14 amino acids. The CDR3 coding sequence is TGTGCCAGCAGTTTAGCGGGGGCGGACACTGAAGCTTTCTTT. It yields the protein CASSLAGADTEAFF.

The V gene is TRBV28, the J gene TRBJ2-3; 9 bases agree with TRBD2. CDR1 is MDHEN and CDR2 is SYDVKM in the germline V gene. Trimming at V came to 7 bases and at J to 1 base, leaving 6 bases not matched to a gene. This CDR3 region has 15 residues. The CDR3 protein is CASTLGGRGTDTQYF. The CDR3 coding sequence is TGTGCCAGCACCTTGGGCGGGAGGGGCACAGATACGCAGTATTTT.

The DNA of the CDR3 is TGTGCCAGCAGCTGGGGGGTGAATGAGCAGTTCTTC. Its translation is CASSWGVNEQFF. The V and J genes are TRBV7-9 and TRBJ2-1, with a possible D match to TRBD2 (6 bases). Trimming removed 4 bases at V and 7 bases at J, with 8 bases between. Germline lookup yields CDR1 SEHNR and CDR2 FQNEAQ (reference sequence). This CDR3 region has 12 residues. The whole variable domain, remainder taken from reference TRBV7-9 and TRBJ2-1, is DTGVSQNPRHKITKRGQNVTFRCDPISEHNRLYWYRQTLGQGPEFLTYFQNEAQLEKSRLLSDRFSAERPKGSFSTLEIQRTEQGDSAMYLCASSWGVNEQFFGPGTRLTVL.

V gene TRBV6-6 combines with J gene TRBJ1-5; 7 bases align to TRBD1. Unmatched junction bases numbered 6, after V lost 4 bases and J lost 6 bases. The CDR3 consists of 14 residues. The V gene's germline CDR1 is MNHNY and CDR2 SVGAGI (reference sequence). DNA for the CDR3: TGTGCCAGCAGTTCCCAGACAGGGTCTCAGCCCCAGCATTTT. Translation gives CASSSQTGSQPQHF.

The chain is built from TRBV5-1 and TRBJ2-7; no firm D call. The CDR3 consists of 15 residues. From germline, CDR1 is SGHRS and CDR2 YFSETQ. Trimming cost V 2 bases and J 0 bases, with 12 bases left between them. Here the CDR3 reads CASSFNSFYSYEQYF. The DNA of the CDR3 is TGCGCCAGCAGCTTTAATAGCTTTTACTCCTACGAGCAGTACTTC.